The clone carrying this T cell receptor beta chain was counted ten times or more. As yet, its antigen is unknown. The data derive from a study of Graves' ophthalmopathy and Graves' hyperthyroidism. The authors amplified TCR beta CDR3 regions, and they did so from RNA transcripts for repertoire sequencing. HTBI primers were employed in first-round RT-PCR, then a second-round multiplex PCR followed. TCRdb ran MiXCR on the multiplex PCR reads and lists one entry per CDR3 protein. The data show about 390,000 distinct CDR3 sequences, 15% seen once. Broader study findings: The blood repertoire also included most expanded thyroid clonotypes above 0.001 frequency.

CDR3 length: 14 amino acids. The ends lost 0 bases at V and 6 bases at J; junction bases unmatched: 6. The V gene's germline CDR1 is SGDLS and CDR2 YYNGEE. Hyperthyroidism patients, aged 18 to 65, were newly diagnosed, under 2 months' duration. The sequenced material came from peripheral blood. The chain is built from TRBV9 and TRBJ2-7; 7 nucleotides align to TRBD1. The sequence was collected from a young woman with stable Graves' hyperthyroidism. The CDR3 spells CASSVEGAQSEQYF. Written as DNA, the CDR3 is TGTGCCAGCAGCGTAGAGGGGGCACAATCCGAGCAGTACTTC. Full variable domain (outside the CDR3, taken from reference TRBV9 and TRBJ2-7): DSGVTQTPKHLITATGQRVTLRCSPRSGDLSVYWYQQSLDQGLQFLIQYYNGEERAKGNILERFSAQQFPDLHSELNLSSLELGDSALYFCASSVEGAQSEQYFGPGTRLTVT.